This TCR beta chain was captured by sequencing in a study of shared clonotypes between healthy human individuals. Findings and caveats of the study: All-four-donor shared clonotypes had higher generation probabilities than non-shared clonotypes did. Estimated richness was generally greater in naive than memory subsets.

CDR3 length: 14 amino acids. Germline-derived CDR1 and CDR2 are MNHEY and SMNVEV (reference sequence). Trimming stripped 2 bases from V and 4 bases from J, with 11 bases between. As concerns this clone: Its antigen is not known.

TCRdb's table, derived via immunoSEQ multiplex PCR, lists solely in-frame clones and lacks some. The sample lists about 2 million clones, about 95% seen once, with more than 0.95% in the top ten. Terminally differentiated effector memory CD45RA+ cells were excluded by CCR7 positive selection of CD45RO-negative cells. All participating donors were Caucasian adults from Nashville, Tennessee. The chain uses TRBV27 and TRBJ1-2; no clear D gene. Sequenced input: naive CD8+ T cells sorted from blood. This TCR was recovered from a man between 18 and 29 years old in good health. The CDR3 is CASSLTVSGYGYTF. In nucleotides, the CDR3 is TGTGCCAGCAGTTTAACCGTTTCGGGCTATGGCTACACCTTC.